This T cell receptor beta chain stems from a study of identical twins. This clonotype occurred a few times. V was shortened by 5 bases and J by 0 bases, with 11 bases between the two germline ends. The CDR3 has 14 residues. In germline, CDR1 is DFQATT, CDR2 SNEGSKA (reference sequence). TCRdb passed the 5' RACE reads through MiXCR, listing each CDR3 protein once. The sample shows 1.5 million to 2 million distinct CDR3 sequences, roughly 35% of them seen only once. This clonotype was sampled from a newborn girl in good health. The chain links TRBV20-1 to TRBJ2-1; possibly TRBD2 for D (5 bases). Input material: cord blood. The CDR3 sequence is CSAARTSSYNEQFF. The CDR3 DNA sequence: TGCAGTGCTGCCCGCACTAGCTCCTACAATGAGCAGTTCTTC.